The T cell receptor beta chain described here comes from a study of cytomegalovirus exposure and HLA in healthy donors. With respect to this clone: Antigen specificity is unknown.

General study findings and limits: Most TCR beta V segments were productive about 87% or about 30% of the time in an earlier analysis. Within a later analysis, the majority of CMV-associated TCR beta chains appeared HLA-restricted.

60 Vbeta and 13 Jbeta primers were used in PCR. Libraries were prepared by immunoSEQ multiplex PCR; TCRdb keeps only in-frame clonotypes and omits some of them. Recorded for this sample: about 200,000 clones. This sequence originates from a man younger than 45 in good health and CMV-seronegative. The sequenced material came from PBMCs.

The CDR3 loop reads CASSLSRRGETQYF. The CDR3 coding sequence is TGTGCCAGCAGTTTATCGCGTCGGGGGGAGACCCAGTACTTC. The chain uses TRBV27 and TRBJ2-5, with D tentatively TRBD2 (6 bases). V gave up 0 bases and J gave up 5 bases, with 10 bases separating them. The V gene's germline CDR1 is MNHEY and CDR2 SMNVEV (reference sequence). This CDR3 spans 14 amino acids.